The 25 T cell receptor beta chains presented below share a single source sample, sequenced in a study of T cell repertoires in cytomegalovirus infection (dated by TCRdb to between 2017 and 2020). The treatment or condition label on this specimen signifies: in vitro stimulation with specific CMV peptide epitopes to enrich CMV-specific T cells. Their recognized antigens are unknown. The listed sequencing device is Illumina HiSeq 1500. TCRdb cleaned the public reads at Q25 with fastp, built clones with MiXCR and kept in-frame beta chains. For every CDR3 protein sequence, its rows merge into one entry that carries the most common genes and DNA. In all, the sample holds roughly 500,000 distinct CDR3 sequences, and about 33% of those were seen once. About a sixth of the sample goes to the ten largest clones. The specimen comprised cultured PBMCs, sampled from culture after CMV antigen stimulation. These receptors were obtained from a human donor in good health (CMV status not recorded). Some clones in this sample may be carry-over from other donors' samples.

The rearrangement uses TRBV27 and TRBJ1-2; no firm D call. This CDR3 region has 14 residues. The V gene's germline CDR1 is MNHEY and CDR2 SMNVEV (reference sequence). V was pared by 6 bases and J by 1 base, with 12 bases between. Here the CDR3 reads CASSSGWGNYGYTF. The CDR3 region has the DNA TGTGCCAGCAGCTCCGGATGGGGTAACTATGGCTACACCTTC.

CDR3 amino acids: CASSLGESYGYTF. The DNA of the CDR3 is TGTGCCAGCAGCTTAGGGGAAAGCTATGGCTACACCTTC. V gene TRBV11-2 combines with J gene TRBJ1-2; no clear D gene. CDR3 length: 13 amino acids. Germline V gene lookup returns CDR1 SGHAT and CDR2 FQNNGV. Trimming took off 1 base at V and 4 bases at J, with 7 bases between the two ends.

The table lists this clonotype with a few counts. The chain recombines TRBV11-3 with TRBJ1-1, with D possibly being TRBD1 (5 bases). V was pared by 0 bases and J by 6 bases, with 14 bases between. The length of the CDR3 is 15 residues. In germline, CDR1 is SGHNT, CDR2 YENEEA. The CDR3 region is CASSLDSRWGSEAFF. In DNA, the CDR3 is TGTGCCAGCAGCTTAGATAGTCGGTGGGGGTCTGAAGCTTTCTTT.

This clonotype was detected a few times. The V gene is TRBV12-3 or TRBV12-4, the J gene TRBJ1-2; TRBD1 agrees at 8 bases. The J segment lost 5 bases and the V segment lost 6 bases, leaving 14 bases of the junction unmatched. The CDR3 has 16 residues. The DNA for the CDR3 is TGTGCCAGCAGCGAGTTTACTTTTGGGACAGGATATGGCTACACCTTC. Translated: CASSEFTFGTGYGYTF.

The CDR3 sequence is CASGTGLAGSSYNEQFF. The CDR3 DNA follows: TGTGCTAGTGGTACAGGACTAGCGGGCAGCTCCTACAATGAGCAGTTCTTC. The rearrangement links TRBV12-5 to TRBJ2-1, with 11 bases identical to TRBD2. Trimming cost V 5 bases and J 0 bases; bases outside gene matches: 6. The CDR3 is made up of 17 amino acids. Looked up from germline, CDR1 is LGHNT and CDR2 is FRNRAP.

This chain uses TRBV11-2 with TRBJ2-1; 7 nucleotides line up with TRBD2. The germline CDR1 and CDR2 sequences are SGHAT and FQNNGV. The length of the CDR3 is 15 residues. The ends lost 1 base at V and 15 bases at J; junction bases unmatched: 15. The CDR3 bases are TGTGCCAGCAGCTTAGGTCGAGCGGGATCCCCCTTTCCGTTCTTC. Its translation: CASSLGRAGSPFPFF.

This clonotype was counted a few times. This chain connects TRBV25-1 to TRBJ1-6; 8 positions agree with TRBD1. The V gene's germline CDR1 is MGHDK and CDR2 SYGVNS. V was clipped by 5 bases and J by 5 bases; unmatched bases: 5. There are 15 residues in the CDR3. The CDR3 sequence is CASSPGQGDNSPLHF. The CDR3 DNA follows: TGTGCCAGCAGTCCCGGACAGGGCGATAATTCACCCCTCCACTTT.

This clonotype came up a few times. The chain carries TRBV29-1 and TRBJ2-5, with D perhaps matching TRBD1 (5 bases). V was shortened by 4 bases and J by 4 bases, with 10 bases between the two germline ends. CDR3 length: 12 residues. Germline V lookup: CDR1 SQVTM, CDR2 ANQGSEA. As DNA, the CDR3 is TGCAGCGTTGCCGGTCAGGGAGAGACCCAGTACTTC. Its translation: CSVAGQGETQYF.

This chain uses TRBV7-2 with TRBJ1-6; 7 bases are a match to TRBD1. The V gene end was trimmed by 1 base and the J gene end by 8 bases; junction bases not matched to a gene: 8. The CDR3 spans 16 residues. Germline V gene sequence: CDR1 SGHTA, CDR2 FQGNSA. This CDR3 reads CASSLESTGVDSPLHF. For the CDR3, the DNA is TGTGCCAGCAGCTTAGAATCAACAGGGGTGGATTCACCCCTCCACTTT. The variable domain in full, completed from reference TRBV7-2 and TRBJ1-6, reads GAGVSQSPSNKVTEKGKDVELRCDPISGHTALYWYRQSLGQGLEFLIYFQGNSAPDKSGLPSDRFSAERTGGSVSTLTIQRTQQEDSAVYLCASSLESTGVDSPLHFGNGTRLTVT.

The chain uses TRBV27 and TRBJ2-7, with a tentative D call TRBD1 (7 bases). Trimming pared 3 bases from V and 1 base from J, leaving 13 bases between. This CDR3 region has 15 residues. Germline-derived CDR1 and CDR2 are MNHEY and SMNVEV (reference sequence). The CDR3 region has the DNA TGTGCCAGCAGTTTGGGGGGACAGCTATCCTACGAGCAGTACTTC. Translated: CASSLGGQLSYEQYF.

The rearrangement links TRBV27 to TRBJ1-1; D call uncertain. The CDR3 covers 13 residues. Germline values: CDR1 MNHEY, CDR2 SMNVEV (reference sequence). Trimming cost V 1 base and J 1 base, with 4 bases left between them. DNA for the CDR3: TGTGCCAGCAGTTTATACTCGAACACTGAAGCTTTCTTT. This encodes CASSLYSNTEAFF.

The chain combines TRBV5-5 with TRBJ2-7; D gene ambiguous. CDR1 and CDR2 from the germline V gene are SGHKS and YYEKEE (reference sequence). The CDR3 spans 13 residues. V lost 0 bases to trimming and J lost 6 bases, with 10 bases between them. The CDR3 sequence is CASSLVRPGEQYF. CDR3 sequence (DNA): TGTGCCAGCAGCTTGGTCCGCCCGGGCGAGCAGTACTTC.

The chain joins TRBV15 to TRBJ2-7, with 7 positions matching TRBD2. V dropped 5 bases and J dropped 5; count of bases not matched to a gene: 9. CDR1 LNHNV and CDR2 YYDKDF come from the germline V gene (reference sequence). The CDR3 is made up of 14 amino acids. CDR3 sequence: CATSGRGERHEQYF. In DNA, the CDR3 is TGTGCCACCAGCGGTCGGGGGGAGCGGCACGAGCAGTACTTC.

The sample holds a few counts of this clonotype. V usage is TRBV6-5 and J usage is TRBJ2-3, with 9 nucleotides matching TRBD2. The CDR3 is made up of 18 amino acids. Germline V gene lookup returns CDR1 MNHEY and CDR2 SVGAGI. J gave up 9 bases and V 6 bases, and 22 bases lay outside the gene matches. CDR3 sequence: CASRRAAGTSPSGGTQYF. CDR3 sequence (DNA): TGTGCCAGCAGGAGGGCCGCCGGGACTAGCCCCTCAGGAGGGACGCAGTATTTT.

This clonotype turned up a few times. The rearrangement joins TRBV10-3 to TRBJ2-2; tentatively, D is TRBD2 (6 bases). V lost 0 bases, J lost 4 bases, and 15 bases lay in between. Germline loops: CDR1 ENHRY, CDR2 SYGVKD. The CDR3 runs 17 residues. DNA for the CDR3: TGTGCCATCAGTGAGTCCGGCGGCCTCGGGGGCACCGGGGAGCTGTTTTTT. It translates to CAISESGGLGGTGELFF.

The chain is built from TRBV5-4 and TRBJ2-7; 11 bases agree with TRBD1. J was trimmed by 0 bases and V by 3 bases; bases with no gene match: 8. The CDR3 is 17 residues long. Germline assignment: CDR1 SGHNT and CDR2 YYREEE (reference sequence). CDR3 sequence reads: CASSSTGQGASSYEQYV. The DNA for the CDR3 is TGTGCCAGCAGCTCAACCGGACAGGGGGCGAGCTCCTACGAGCAGTACGTC.

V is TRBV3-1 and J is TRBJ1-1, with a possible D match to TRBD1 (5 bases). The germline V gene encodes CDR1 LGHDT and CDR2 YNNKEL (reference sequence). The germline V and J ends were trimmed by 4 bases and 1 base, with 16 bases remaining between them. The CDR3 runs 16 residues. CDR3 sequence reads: CASSLRRATGNTEAFF. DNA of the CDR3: TGTGCCAGCAGCCTCCGACGGGCCACAGGGAACACTGAAGCTTTCTTT.

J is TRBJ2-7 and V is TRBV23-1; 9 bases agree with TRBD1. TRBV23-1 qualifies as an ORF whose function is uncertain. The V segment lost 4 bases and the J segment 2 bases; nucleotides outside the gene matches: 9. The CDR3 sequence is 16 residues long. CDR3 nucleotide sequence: TGCGCCAGCAGTCTCCTCCGGGACAGGGATGCCTACGAGCAGTACTTC. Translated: CASSLLRDRDAYEQYF.

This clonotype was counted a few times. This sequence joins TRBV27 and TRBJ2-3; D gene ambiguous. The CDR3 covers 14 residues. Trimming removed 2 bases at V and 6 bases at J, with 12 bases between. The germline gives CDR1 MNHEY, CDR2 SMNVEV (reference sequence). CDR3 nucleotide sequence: TGTGCCAGCAGTTTAGTCGTCCGTCGGGATACGCAGTATTTT. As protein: CASSLVVRRDTQYF.

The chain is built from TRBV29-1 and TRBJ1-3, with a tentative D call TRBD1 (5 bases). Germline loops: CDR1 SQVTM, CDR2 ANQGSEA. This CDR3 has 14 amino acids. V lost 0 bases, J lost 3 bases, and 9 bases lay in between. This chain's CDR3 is CSVEEGVGGNTIYF. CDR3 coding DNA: TGCAGCGTTGAAGAGGGGGTTGGTGGAAACACCATATATTTT.

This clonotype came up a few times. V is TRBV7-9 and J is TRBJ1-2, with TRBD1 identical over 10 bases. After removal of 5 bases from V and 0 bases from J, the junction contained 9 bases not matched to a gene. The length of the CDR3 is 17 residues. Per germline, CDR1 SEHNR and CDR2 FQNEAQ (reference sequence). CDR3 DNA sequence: TGTGCCAGCAGCCCGAGGACAGGGGGAGAAGCTAACTATGGCTACACCTTC. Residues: CASSPRTGGEANYGYTF.

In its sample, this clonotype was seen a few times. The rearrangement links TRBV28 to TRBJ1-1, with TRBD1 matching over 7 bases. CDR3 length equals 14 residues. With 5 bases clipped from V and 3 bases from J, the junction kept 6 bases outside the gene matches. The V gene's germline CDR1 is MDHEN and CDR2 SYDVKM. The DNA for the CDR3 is TGTGCCAGCAGTCAAACAGGGGAGTACACTGAAGCTTTCTTT. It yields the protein CASSQTGEYTEAFF. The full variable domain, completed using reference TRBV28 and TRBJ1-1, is DVKVTQSSRYLVKRTGEKVFLECVQDMDHENMFWYRQDPGLGLRLIYFSYDVKMKEKGDIPEGYSVSREKKERFSLILESASTNQTSMYLCASSQTGEYTEAFFGQGTRLTVV.

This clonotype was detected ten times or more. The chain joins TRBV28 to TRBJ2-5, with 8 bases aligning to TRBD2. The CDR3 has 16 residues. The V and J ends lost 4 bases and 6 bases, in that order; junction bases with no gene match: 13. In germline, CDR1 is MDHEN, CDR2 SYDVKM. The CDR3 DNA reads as TGTGCCAGCAGTTCTCCCGGGACTAGGGACCCGCAGACCCAGTACTTC. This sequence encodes CASSSPGTRDPQTQYF.

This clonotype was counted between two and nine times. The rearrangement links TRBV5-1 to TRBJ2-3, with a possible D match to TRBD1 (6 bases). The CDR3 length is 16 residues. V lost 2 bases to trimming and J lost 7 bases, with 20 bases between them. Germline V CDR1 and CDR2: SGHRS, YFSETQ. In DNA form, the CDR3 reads TGCGCCAGCAGCTTTTTAGCAGGGGATAGCACGAATACGCAGTATTTT. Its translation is CASSFLAGDSTNTQYF.

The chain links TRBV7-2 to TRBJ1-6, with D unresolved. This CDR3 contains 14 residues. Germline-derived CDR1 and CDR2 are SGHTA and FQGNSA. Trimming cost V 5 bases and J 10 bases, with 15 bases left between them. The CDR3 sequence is CASSPLEAVSPLHF. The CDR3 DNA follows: TGTGCCAGCAGCCCTCTGGAAGCGGTGTCACCCCTCCACTTT.